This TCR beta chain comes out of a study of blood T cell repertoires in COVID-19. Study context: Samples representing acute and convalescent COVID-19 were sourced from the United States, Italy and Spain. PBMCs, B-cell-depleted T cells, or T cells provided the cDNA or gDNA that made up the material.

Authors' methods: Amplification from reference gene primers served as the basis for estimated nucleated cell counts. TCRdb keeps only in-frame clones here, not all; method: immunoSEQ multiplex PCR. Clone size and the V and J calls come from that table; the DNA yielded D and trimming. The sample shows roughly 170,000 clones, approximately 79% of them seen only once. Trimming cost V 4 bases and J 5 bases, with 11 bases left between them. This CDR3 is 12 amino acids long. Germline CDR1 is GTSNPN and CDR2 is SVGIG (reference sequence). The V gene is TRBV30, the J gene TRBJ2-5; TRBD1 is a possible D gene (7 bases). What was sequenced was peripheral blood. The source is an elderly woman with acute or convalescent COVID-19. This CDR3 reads CAWKEGAETQYF. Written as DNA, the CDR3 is TGTGCCTGGAAGGAGGGGGCTGAGACCCAGTACTTC.